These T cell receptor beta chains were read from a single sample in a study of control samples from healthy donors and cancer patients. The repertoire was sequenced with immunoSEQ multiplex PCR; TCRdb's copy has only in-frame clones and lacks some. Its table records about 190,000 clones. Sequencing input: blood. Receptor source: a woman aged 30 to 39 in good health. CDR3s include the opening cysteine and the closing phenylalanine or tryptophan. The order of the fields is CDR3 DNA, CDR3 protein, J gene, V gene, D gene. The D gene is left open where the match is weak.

cdr3_nt: TGTGCCAGCAGCTCGTCAGGGTATCGAGAGACCCAGTACTTC
cdr3_aa: CASSSSGYRETQYF
j_call: TRBJ2-5
v_call: TRBV7-2
d_call: -

cdr3_nt: TGTGCCAGCAGTTTGAGAAGTGAAAAACTGTTTTTT
cdr3_aa: CASSLRSEKLFF
j_call: TRBJ1-4
v_call: TRBV28
d_call: -

cdr3_nt: TGTGCCAGCTCACGGACAGGGGCCCTCAATCAGCCCCAGCATTTT
cdr3_aa: CASSRTGALNQPQHF
j_call: TRBJ1-5
v_call: TRBV18
d_call: TRBD1

cdr3_nt: TGTGCCAGCAGCTCAACGCACAGGGATAGCAATCAGCCCCAGCATTTT
cdr3_aa: CASSSTHRDSNQPQHF
j_call: TRBJ1-5
v_call: TRBV7-8
d_call: -

cdr3_nt: TGTGCCAGCACCCTTCGACAGGGAAGAGTCAATTCACCCCTCCACTTT
cdr3_aa: CASTLRQGRVNSPLHF
j_call: TRBJ1-6
v_call: TRBV27
d_call: TRBD1

cdr3_nt: TGTGCCAGCGGTAATGGGTCACCCTGGGCTGAAGCTTTCTTT
cdr3_aa: CASGNGSPWAEAFF
j_call: TRBJ1-1
v_call: TRBV5-8
d_call: -

cdr3_nt: TGTGCCAGCAGTTTAGGTGGGATCTCCTATAATTCACCCCTCCACTTT
cdr3_aa: CASSLGGISYNSPLHF
j_call: TRBJ1-6
v_call: TRBV7-9
d_call: -

cdr3_nt: TGTGCCAGCCTTGATGTGGATGGGGAGGAGGAGCAGTACTTC
cdr3_aa: CASLDVDGEEEQYF
j_call: TRBJ2-7
v_call: TRBV2
d_call: -

cdr3_nt: TGCGCCAGCAGCCTCGGGACAGGGACTCTCGAAGCTTTCTTT
cdr3_aa: CASSLGTGTLEAFF
j_call: TRBJ1-1
v_call: TRBV4-1
d_call: TRBD1

cdr3_nt: TGTGCCAGCGGTAGACAGGGGGCTCAGCCCCAGCATTTT
cdr3_aa: CASGRQGAQPQHF
j_call: TRBJ1-5
v_call: TRBV2
d_call: TRBD1

cdr3_nt: TGTGCCAGCAGCGCGATCCGGGACAGGGTAACAGATACGCAGTATTTT
cdr3_aa: CASSAIRDRVTDTQYF
j_call: TRBJ2-3
v_call: TRBV3-1/TRBV3-2
d_call: TRBD1

cdr3_nt: TGTGCCAGCAGGACTAGCGGGGGGAATGAGCAGTTCTTC
cdr3_aa: CASRTSGGNEQFF
j_call: TRBJ2-1
v_call: TRBV2
d_call: TRBD2

cdr3_nt: TGTGCCTGGGCACGACAGGGACCGAGTGGCTACACCTTC
cdr3_aa: CAWARQGPSGYTF
j_call: TRBJ1-2
v_call: TRBV30
d_call: TRBD1

cdr3_nt: TGTGCCAGCAGCCAGACCAGGACAACTGGGTGGGAGACCCAGTACTTC
cdr3_aa: CASSQTRTTGWETQYF
j_call: TRBJ2-5
v_call: TRBV3-1/TRBV3-2
d_call: -

cdr3_nt: TGTGCCAGCAGCTACAGCAACAATGAGCAGTTCTTC
cdr3_aa: CASSYSNNEQFF
j_call: TRBJ2-1
v_call: TRBV6-6
d_call: -

cdr3_nt: TGTGCCAGCAGCGGGGGACAGCCAGATACGCAGTATTTT
cdr3_aa: CASSGGQPDTQYF
j_call: TRBJ2-3
v_call: TRBV9
d_call: TRBD1

cdr3_nt: TGTGCCAGCACCCTTACCCAGGGATACGCTTTCTTT
cdr3_aa: CASTLTQGYAFF
j_call: TRBJ1-1
v_call: TRBV12-3/TRBV12-4
d_call: -

cdr3_nt: TGTGCCTGGAGTTTGGTGTACAGGGGGAAATCTGAAGCTTTCTTT
cdr3_aa: CAWSLVYRGKSEAFF
j_call: TRBJ1-1
v_call: TRBV30
d_call: TRBD1

cdr3_nt: TGTGCCATCGGCCGCAGCAATCAGCCCCAGCATTTT
cdr3_aa: CAIGRSNQPQHF
j_call: TRBJ1-5
v_call: TRBV10-3
d_call: -

cdr3_nt: TGTGCCAGCAGTTTATCGTCAGAGCGGGGGTTGTATTCCTACGAGCAGTACTTC
cdr3_aa: CASSLSSERGLYSYEQYF
j_call: TRBJ2-7
v_call: TRBV27
d_call: TRBD2

cdr3_nt: TGTGCCAGCAGCTATGCATCGCCGAACACTGAAGCTTTCTTT
cdr3_aa: CASSYASPNTEAFF
j_call: TRBJ1-1
v_call: TRBV13
d_call: -

cdr3_nt: TGTGCCAGCAGCCAAGAGATTAGGGGATACGAGCAGTACTTC
cdr3_aa: CASSQEIRGYEQYF
j_call: TRBJ2-7
v_call: TRBV4-2
d_call: -

cdr3_nt: TGTGCCAGCAGCTTAGATCAAAACTACCTGAGACAGTTCTTC
cdr3_aa: CASSLDQNYLRQFF
j_call: TRBJ2-1
v_call: TRBV11-3
d_call: -